This T cell receptor beta chain derives from a study of shared clonotypes between healthy human individuals. The genomic DNA of each subset was split evenly across several immunoSEQ plates. Ten immunoSEQ deep assay plates were used to sequence the DNA of unsorted PBMCs. Profiling relied on immunoSEQ multiplex PCR, and the TCRdb table lists in-frame clones only, not all of them. Of around 450,000 clones in the sample, about four fifths are singletons; the top ten hold 13%. About this clone: Its antigen is currently unknown.

The V and J ends lost 1 base and 1 base respectively, with 4 bases between them. The V gene's germline CDR1 is GTSNPN and CDR2 SVGIG (reference sequence). The length of the CDR3 is 13 residues. General study points: A limitation of the genetic and exposure-history diversity represented arose from few donors. Only blood was sampled, and tissue TCR repertoires likely differ from blood ones.

The receptor's source is a woman aged 40-49 years in good health. Some clones in this sample may be carry-over from other donors' samples. What was sequenced was PBMCs. The rearrangement joins TRBV30 to TRBJ2-2; D is unclear. The CDR3 DNA follows: TGTGCCTGGAGTGGGAGGAACACCGGGGAGCTGTTTTTT. This gives the protein CAWSGRNTGELFF.